This record looks at one T cell receptor beta chain sequence and its context. Its antigen is as yet unknown. The sample belongs to a study of T cell responses to AZD1222 COVID-19 vaccine. Generated by immunoSEQ multiplex PCR, the TCRdb table keeps only in-frame clones and is missing some. This table has some 150,000 clones, roughly 84% appearing once. Findings of the study overall: Donor demographics were predominantly white British with a female majority; clonal diversity may be underestimated. There were repertoire samples only from the period after the peak T cell response.

The source is an adult who received the AZD1222 COVID-19 vaccine. Sample: peripheral blood, taken 28 days after the second AZD1222 dose.

As DNA, the CDR3 is TGTGCCAGCAGTTCCCCACTAGCGGGAGTACGGTACGAGCAGTACTTC. Protein sequence: CASSSPLAGVRYEQYF. The rearrangement joins TRBV6-5 to TRBJ2-7; 11 nucleotides match TRBD2. CDR3 length: 16 amino acids. The junction had 9 bases not matched to a gene; V was cut back by 4 bases and J by 4 bases. Germline assignment: CDR1 MNHEY and CDR2 SVGAGI.